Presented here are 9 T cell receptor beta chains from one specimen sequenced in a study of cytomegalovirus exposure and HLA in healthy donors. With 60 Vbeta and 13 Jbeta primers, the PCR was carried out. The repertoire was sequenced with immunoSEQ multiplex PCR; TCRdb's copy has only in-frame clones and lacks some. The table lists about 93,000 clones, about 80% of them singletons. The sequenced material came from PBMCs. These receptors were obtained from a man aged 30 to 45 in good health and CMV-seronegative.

The CDR3 loop is CAGRGGGNNEQFF. As DNA, the CDR3 is TGTGCCGGCCGAGGTGGAGGAAACAATGAGCAGTTCTTC. The J gene is TRBJ2-1, the V gene TRBV6-6; TRBD2 might be the D (5 bases). Trimming cost V 11 bases and J 5 bases, with 16 bases left between them. The CDR3 is 13 residues long. CDR1 MNHNY and CDR2 SVGAGI come from the germline V gene (reference sequence).

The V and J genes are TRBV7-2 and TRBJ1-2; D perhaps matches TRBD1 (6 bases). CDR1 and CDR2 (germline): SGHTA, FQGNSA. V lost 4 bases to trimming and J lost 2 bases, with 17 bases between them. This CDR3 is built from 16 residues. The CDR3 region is CASSSQSSGQNYGYTF. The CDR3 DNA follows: TGTGCCAGCAGCTCTCAATCCTCGGGACAAAACTATGGCTACACCTTC.

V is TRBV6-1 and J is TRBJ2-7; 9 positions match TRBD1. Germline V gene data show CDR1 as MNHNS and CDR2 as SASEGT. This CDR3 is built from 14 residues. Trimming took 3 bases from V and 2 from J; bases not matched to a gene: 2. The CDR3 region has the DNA TGTGCCAGCAGTGAGGGGACAGGGACCTACGAGCAGTACTTC. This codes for CASSEGTGTYEQYF.

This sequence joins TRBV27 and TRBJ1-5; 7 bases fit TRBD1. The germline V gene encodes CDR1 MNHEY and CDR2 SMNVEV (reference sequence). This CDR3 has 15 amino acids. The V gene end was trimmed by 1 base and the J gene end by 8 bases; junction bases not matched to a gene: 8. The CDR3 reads CASSLFGQAGEPQHF. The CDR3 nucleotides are TGTGCCAGCAGTTTATTCGGACAGGCCGGGGAGCCCCAGCATTTT.

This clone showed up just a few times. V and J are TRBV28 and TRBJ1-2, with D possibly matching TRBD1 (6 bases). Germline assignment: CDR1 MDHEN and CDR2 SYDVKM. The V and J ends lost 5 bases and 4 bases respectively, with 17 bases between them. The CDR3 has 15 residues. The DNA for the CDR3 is TGTGCCAGCAGTCCGGACTCTGGGGGCCTCTATGGCTACACCTTC. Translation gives CASSPDSGGLYGYTF.

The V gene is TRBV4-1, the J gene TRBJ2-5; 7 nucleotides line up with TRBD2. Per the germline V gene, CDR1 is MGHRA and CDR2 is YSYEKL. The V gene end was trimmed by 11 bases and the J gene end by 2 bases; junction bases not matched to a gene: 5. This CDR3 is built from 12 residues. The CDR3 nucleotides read TGCGCCTCCGCCGGGGGGCAAGAGACCCAGTACTTC. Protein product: CASAGGQETQYF.

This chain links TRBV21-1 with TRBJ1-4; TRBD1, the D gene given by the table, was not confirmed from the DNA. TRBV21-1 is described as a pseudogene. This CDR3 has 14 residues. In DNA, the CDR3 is TGTGCCATCCGACAGGGTGAACATCAGGAAAAACTGTTTTTT. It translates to CAIRQGEHQEKLFF.

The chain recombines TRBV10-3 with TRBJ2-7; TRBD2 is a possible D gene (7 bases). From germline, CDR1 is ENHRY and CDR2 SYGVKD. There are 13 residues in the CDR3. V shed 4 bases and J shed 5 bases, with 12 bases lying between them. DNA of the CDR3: TGTGCCATCAGTGGTGGAGGGGGGGACGAGCAGTACTTC. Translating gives CAISGGGGDEQYF.

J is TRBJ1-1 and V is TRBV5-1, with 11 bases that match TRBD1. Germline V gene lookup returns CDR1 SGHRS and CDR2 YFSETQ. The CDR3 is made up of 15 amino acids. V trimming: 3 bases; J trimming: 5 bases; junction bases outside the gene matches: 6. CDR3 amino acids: CASSSDRGRMTEAFF. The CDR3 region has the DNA TGCGCCAGCAGCTCGGACAGGGGGCGAATGACTGAAGCTTTCTTT. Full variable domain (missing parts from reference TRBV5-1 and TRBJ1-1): KAGVTQTPRYLIKTRGQQVTLSCSPISGHRSVSWYQQTPGQGLQFLFEYFSETQRNKGNFPGRFSGRQFSNSRSEMNVSTLELGDSALYLCASSSDRGRMTEAFFGQGTRLTVV.